A selection of T cell receptor beta chains follows, all from one sample in a study of shared clonotypes between healthy human individuals. TCRdb's table, derived via immunoSEQ multiplex PCR, lists solely in-frame clones and lacks some. The repertoire holds about 110,000 clones, with 68% as singletons. The source material was memory CD8+ T cells sorted from blood. The receptors shown here come from a woman aged 25 to 39 in good health. The CDR3 runs from the conserved cysteine through the conserved F or W. The D gene is left open where the match is weak. Clone size, where shown, is once, few, many, or a class for clones that have expanded.

-	TRBV5-1	few	TRBJ2-3	TGCGCCAGCAGCTCCTCCGGGAACAGGGTAGGCACAGATACGCAGTATTTT	CASSSSGNRVGTDTQYF
TRBD2	TRBV27	few	TRBJ2-7	TGTGCCAGCCGATTCGGGACTAGCTACGAGCAGTACTTC	CASRFGTSYEQYF
TRBD2	TRBV11-2	-	TRBJ2-7	TGTGCCAGCAGCTTTGTGGAAGCGGGAGGTTACGAGCAGTACTTC	CASSFVEAGGYEQYF
-	TRBV6-4	-	TRBJ2-7	TGTGCCAGCAGTGTATCCTTGACCGACTACTACGAGCAGTACTTC	CASSVSLTDYYEQYF
TRBD1	TRBV29-1	many	TRBJ2-2	TGCAGCGTTGAGGCGCAGGGGGCGGAGAGCGGGGAGCTGTTTTTT	CSVEAQGAESGELFF
-	TRBV7-8	-	TRBJ1-1	TGTGCCAGCAGCTTTCGGCGGGGGCAAGCAGCGCCCCATGAAGCTTTCTTT	CASSFRRGQAAPHEAFF
-	TRBV15	-	TRBJ2-1	TGTGCCACCAGCGCTCGACCCCGCCGGCACAATGAGCAGTTCTTC	CATSARPRRHNEQFF
TRBD1	TRBV11-2	-	TRBJ1-1	TGTGCCAGCAGCTTCAGGGGGTTAACCGTTTATCGGAACACTGAAGCTTTCTTT	CASSFRGLTVYRNTEAFF
-	TRBV7-8	-	TRBJ2-7	TGTGCCAGCAGCTTACGCAGGACAGTAGCCTACGAGCAGTACTTC	CASSLRRTVAYEQYF
-	TRBV28	-	TRBJ2-7	TGTGCCAGCAGTAAAAGCGACCTCTCAGGGTACGAGCAGTACTTC	CASSKSDLSGYEQYF
TRBD2	TRBV13	-	TRBJ2-7	TGTGCCAGCACCCTAGGGCTAGCGGTGAACGAGCAGTACTTC	CASTLGLAVNEQYF
-	TRBV29-1	many	TRBJ2-7	TGCAGCGTTGTTCGGGCAGCACCATCCTACGAGCAGTACTTC	CSVVRAAPSYEQYF
-	TRBV6-1	few	TRBJ2-3	TGTGCCAGCAGTGAACTACAGTATAGCACAGATACGCAGTATTTT	CASSELQYSTDTQYF
-	TRBV28	-	TRBJ2-7	TGTGCCAGCAGCAATTTACCCGGGAGCTCCTACGAGCAGTACTTC	CASSNLPGSSYEQYF
TRBD2	TRBV4-2	-	TRBJ2-6	TGTGCCAGCAGCCGCGGGACTAGCGGGAGGACTGGGGCCAACGTCCTGACTTTC	CASSRGTSGRTGANVLTF
-	TRBV7-8	-	TRBJ1-3	TGTGCCAGCAGCTTTACGCCCTCTGGAAACACCATATATTTT	CASSFTPSGNTIYF
TRBD1	TRBV13	once	TRBJ1-2	TGTGCCAGCAGCTTAGAGGGGGCGCTTGGCTACACCTTC	CASSLEGALGYTF
-	TRBV5-6	many	TRBJ1-2	TGTGCCAGCAGCGCTGGGGGCAGGCCGTATGGCTACACCTTC	CASSAGGRPYGYTF
TRBD2	TRBV25-1	few	TRBJ2-1	TGTGCCAGTCTAGCGGGAGGTTACAATGAGCAGTTCTTC	CASLAGGYNEQFF
-	TRBV5-6	once	TRBJ1-2	TGTGCCAGCACCTGGACAGTAGCTAACTATGGCTACACCTTC	CASTWTVANYGYTF